These 13 T cell receptor beta chains were sequenced from one sample in a study of cytomegalovirus exposure and HLA in healthy donors. Researchers ran the PCR with 60 Vbeta and 13 Jbeta primers. Profiled with immunoSEQ multiplex PCR; TCRdb holds only in-frame clones, not every one. There are 200,000 to 250,000 clones in the sample; roughly 78% occur only once, and about 0.5% lies in the top ten. The specimen sequenced was PBMCs. All receptors come from a boy between 10 and 17 years old in good health and CMV-seronegative.

This chain joins TRBV19 and TRBJ2-5; D is unresolved. V was pared by 9 bases and J by 5 bases, with 13 bases between. CDR1 is LNHDA and CDR2 is SQIVND in the germline V gene (reference sequence). The CDR3 consists of 12 residues. The CDR3 nucleotides read TGTGCCAGCAAGACGCGGTGGGAGACCCAGTACTTC. This gives the protein CASKTRWETQYF.

This chain links TRBV4-1 with TRBJ1-6, with 10 bases that match TRBD1. With V trimmed by 1 base and J by 10 bases, 4 bases remained unmatched. Germline-derived CDR1 and CDR2 are MGHRA and YSYEKL. The CDR3 has 15 amino acids. In DNA, the CDR3 is TGCGCCAGCAGCCAAGGGACAGGGGGAAAATCACCCCTCCACTTT. This translates into CASSQGTGGKSPLHF.

This clone has just one count. The chain uses TRBV5-1 and TRBJ1-1; D uncertain. The CDR3 loop spans 14 amino acids. The V end lost 0 bases, the J end lost 2 bases, and 8 bases lay between the germline ends. The V gene's germline CDR1 is SGHRS and CDR2 YFSETQ. The CDR3 is CASSLARQNTEAFF. The CDR3 nucleotides read TGCGCCAGCAGCTTGGCCAGGCAAAACACTGAAGCTTTCTTT.

CDR3 sequence reads: CASGKGNEQFF. Written as DNA, the CDR3 is TGTGCCAGCGGCAAGGGGAATGAGCAGTTCTTC. The chain combines TRBV11-2 with TRBJ2-1; a possible D gene is TRBD1 (5 bases). The CDR3 is 11 residues long. Germline loops: CDR1 SGHAT, CDR2 FQNNGV. Trimming took 8 bases from V and 7 from J, leaving 9 bases between them.

As concerns this clone: Within the sample, other DNA sequences also encode this same CDR3. CDR3 in DNA: TGTGCCAGCAGCTTTGGGCGGAACACTGAAGCTTTCTTT. Translated, it gives CASSFGRNTEAFF. The chain links TRBV5-6 to TRBJ1-1; D gene uncertain. CDR3 size: 13 residues. V lost 2 bases to trimming and J lost 1 base, with 6 bases between them. Germline V gene data show CDR1 as SGHDT and CDR2 as YYEEEE. Variable domain in full (rest from reference TRBV5-6 and TRBJ1-1): DAGVTQSPTHLIKTRGQQVTLRCSPKSGHDTVSWYQQALGQGPQFIFQYYEEEERQRGNFPDRFSGHQFPNYSSELNVNALLLGDSALYLCASSFGRNTEAFFGQGTRLTVV.

The CDR3 spells CASSSFTGPYEQYF. In nucleotides, the CDR3 is TGTGCCAGCAGCTCGTTTACAGGGCCCTACGAGCAGTACTTC. The V gene is TRBV11-2, the J gene TRBJ2-7, with TRBD1 as a possible D gene (6 bases). The CDR3 runs 14 residues. CDR1 is SGHAT, CDR2 FQNNGV, per germline. Trimming shortened V by 4 bases and J by 2 bases, and 12 bases separated the two germline ends. Full variable domain (missing parts from reference TRBV11-2 and TRBJ2-7): EAGVAQSPRYKIIEKRQSVAFWCNPISGHATLYWYQQILGQGPKLLIQFQNNGVVDDSQLPKDRFSAERLKGVDSTLKIQPAKLEDSAVYLCASSSFTGPYEQYFGPGTRLTVT.

This CDR3 is CASREAQLNTGELFF. In DNA, the CDR3 is TGTGCCAGCAGGGAGGCACAGCTGAACACCGGGGAGCTGTTTTTT. This chain joins TRBV2 and TRBJ2-2; D is perhaps TRBD2 (5 bases). The V gene lost 6 bases and the J gene lost 1 base, with 12 bases spanning the gap. The CDR3 is 15 residues long. Per germline, CDR1 SNHLY and CDR2 FYNNEI.

The chain joins TRBV9 to TRBJ2-7; D is possibly TRBD2 (6 bases). This CDR3 is built from 15 residues. Per the germline V gene, CDR1 is SGDLS and CDR2 is YYNGEE. Trimming stripped 3 bases from V and 2 bases from J, with 15 bases between. CDR3 nucleotides: TGTGCCAGCAGCGCAAGGGACTTTAGCCCCTACGAGCAGTACTTC. Amino acids: CASSARDFSPYEQYF.

The chain couples TRBV6-5 to TRBJ1-2; perhaps TRBD1 as D (6 bases). CDR1 MNHEY and CDR2 SVGAGI come from the germline V gene. With 6 bases removed from V and 4 bases from J, the gap between germline ends came to 12 bases. The CDR3 has 13 amino acids. The CDR3 sequence is CASRQGLGYGYTF. In DNA, the CDR3 is TGTGCCAGCAGGCAGGGGCTGGGCTATGGCTACACCTTC.

This chain joins TRBV19 and TRBJ1-5; 11 positions agree with TRBD1. This CDR3 is 15 amino acids long. With V trimmed by 7 bases and J by 6 bases, 8 bases remained unmatched. CDR1 LNHDA and CDR2 SQIVND come from the germline V gene (reference sequence). The chain's CDR3 is CASNRDRGGSQPQHF. The DNA of the CDR3 is TGTGCCAGTAATCGGGACAGGGGGGGGAGTCAGCCCCAGCATTTT. The full variable domain, in which reference TRBV19 and TRBJ1-5 provide the parts outside the CDR3, is DGGITQSPKYLFRKEGQNVTLSCEQNLNHDAMYWYRQDPGQGLRLIYYSQIVNDFQKGDIAEGYSVSREKKESFPLTVTSAQKNPTAFYLCASNRDRGGSQPQHFGDGTRLSIL.

J is TRBJ1-1 and V is TRBV25-1; D is undetermined. V was clipped by 11 bases and J by 4 bases, with 23 bases between them. Germline CDR1 and CDR2: MGHDK and SYGVNS. CDR3 length equals 15 residues. CDR3 DNA: TGTGCCCCATTCCGGGAGAGACAAGCGGGCACTGAAGCTTTCTTT. Translated, it gives CAPFRERQAGTEAFF.

The table lists this clone with a few counts. The chain joins TRBV7-6 to TRBJ1-6; 9 bases are a match to TRBD1. CDR3 length: 16 residues. Germline CDR1 SGHVS, CDR2 FNYEAQ. Trimming cost V 4 bases and J 10 bases; bases outside gene matches: 11. The CDR3 region is CASSSLRDRASSPLHF. The CDR3 region has the DNA TGTGCCAGCAGCTCTCTGAGGGACAGGGCGAGCTCACCCCTCCACTTT.

The chain has TRBV27 and TRBJ1-6; TRBD1 aligns across 8 bases. Per the germline V gene, CDR1 is MNHEY and CDR2 is SMNVEV (reference sequence). The CDR3 consists of 14 residues. V was pared by 5 bases and J by 8 bases, with 5 bases of the junction left unmatched. Here the CDR3 reads CASSRETGDSPLHF. The CDR3 DNA is TGTGCCAGCAGTAGGGAGACAGGGGATTCACCCCTCCACTTT.